Following are 14 T cell receptor beta chains from one sample sequenced in a study of T cell responses to AZD1222 COVID-19 vaccine. The table came from immunoSEQ multiplex PCR; TCRdb's copy has only in-frame clones and leaves some out. The table has about 85,000 clones, over 75% seen once. The sequences come from peripheral blood, collected on day 0 of AZD1222 vaccination. The source is an adult in good health.

The gene calls are TRBV19 and TRBJ1-3; no reliable D call. V was clipped by 2 bases and J by 1 base, with 9 bases between them. Germline CDR1 is LNHDA and CDR2 is SQIVND (reference sequence). The CDR3 runs 15 residues. The CDR3 DNA follows: TGTGCCAGTAGTATACGGGGTCTGTCTGGAAACACCATATATTTT. This sequence encodes CASSIRGLSGNTIYF.

This chain uses TRBV5-6 with TRBJ1-1; 7 positions match TRBD1. There are 14 residues in the CDR3. Germline CDR1 is SGHDT and CDR2 is YYEEEE. Losses at the gene ends were 4 bases for V and 0 bases for J; bases not matched to a gene: 3. The CDR3: CASSQTGLNTEAFF. CDR3 nucleotides: TGTGCCAGCAGCCAGACAGGGTTGAACACTGAAGCTTTCTTT.

The table lists this clone with a count of one. The chain joins TRBV5-1 to TRBJ2-7, with 12 bases identical to TRBD2. CDR1 and CDR2 (germline): SGHRS, YFSETQ. V shed 4 bases, J shed 6 bases, and the junction held 8 bases outside the gene matches. The CDR3 is made up of 15 amino acids. CDR3 sequence reads: CASSGWTSGKGEQYF. The CDR3 coding sequence is TGCGCCAGCAGCGGATGGACTAGCGGGAAAGGCGAGCAGTACTTC.

Here the CDR3 DNA reads TGTGCCAGCAGGCAGGGTAATGATCAGCCCCAGCATTTT. The encoded protein is CASRQGNDQPQHF. The chain joins TRBV28 to TRBJ1-5, with D possibly TRBD1 on 5 matching bases. Germline-derived CDR1 and CDR2 are MDHEN and SYDVKM. The CDR3 length is 13 residues. Trimming shortened V by 6 bases and J by 5 bases, and 11 bases separated the two germline ends.

CDR3 DNA sequence: TGTGCCAGCAGAGGGGGAGAAAACTATGGCTACACCTTC. Translation gives CASRGGENYGYTF. The chain couples TRBV4-2 to TRBJ1-2; maybe TRBD1 (6 bases). Trimming took off 6 bases at V and 2 bases at J, with 10 bases between the two ends. CDR3 size: 13 residues. CDR1 and CDR2 from the germline V gene are LGHNA and YNFKEQ.

The rearrangement joins TRBV27 to TRBJ2-2; 16 positions match TRBD2. The CDR3 spans 16 residues. Germline-derived CDR1 and CDR2 are MNHEY and SMNVEV (reference sequence). With 7 bases clipped from V and 5 bases from J, the junction kept 4 bases outside the gene matches. CDR3 residues: CASKGLAGGGTGELFF. The CDR3 DNA reads as TGTGCCAGCAAGGGACTAGCGGGAGGGGGAACCGGGGAGCTGTTTTTT.

This chain links TRBV12-3 or TRBV12-4 with TRBJ2-7; tentative D call: TRBD2 (6 bases). V lost 3 bases and J 6 bases, leaving 9 bases between the germline ends. This CDR3 has 12 amino acids. This CDR3 is CASSFRRGEQYF. The CDR3 DNA reads TGTGCCAGCAGTTTCAGGCGGGGCGAGCAGTACTTC.

This clone was found a few times. The rearrangement joins TRBV23-1 to TRBJ1-1; no clear D gene. TRBV23-1 is an ORF; its function is uncertain. V was trimmed by 10 bases and J by 6 bases, leaving 18 bases between them. The CDR3 runs to 13 residues. CDR3 in DNA: TGCGCCACCTTCGGATCCGGACCGCCTGAAGCTTTCTTT. It is translated as CATFGSGPPEAFF.

The chain combines TRBV11-2 with TRBJ2-1, with D tentatively TRBD2 (5 bases). CDR3 length: 13 amino acids. Trimming shortened V by 5 bases and J by 8 bases, and 13 bases separated the two germline ends. Looked up from germline, CDR1 is SGHAT and CDR2 is FQNNGV. This chain's CDR3 is CASSVGSRDEQFF. CDR3 nucleotide sequence: TGTGCCAGCAGCGTTGGGAGTCGCGATGAGCAGTTCTTC.

J is TRBJ1-3 and V is TRBV5-1; D possibly corresponds to TRBD1 (5 bases). V was clipped by 4 bases and J by 3 bases, with 11 bases between them. This CDR3 has 14 amino acids. Germline CDR1 is SGHRS and CDR2 is YFSETQ. The CDR3 sequence is CASSEGRNGNTIYF. CDR3 nucleotide sequence: TGCGCCAGCAGCGAGGGACGGAATGGAAACACCATATATTTT.

This sequence joins TRBV2 and TRBJ1-5; TRBD1 matches at 7 bases. The CDR3 covers 14 residues. V shed 8 bases and J 1 base; nucleotides not matched to a gene: 5. Germline V gene sequence: CDR1 SNHLY, CDR2 FYNNEI. CDR3 residues: CASQPDRSNQPQHF. CDR3 nucleotides: TGTGCCAGCCAACCGGACAGGAGCAATCAGCCCCAGCATTTT.

The chain combines TRBV28 with TRBJ1-2, with TRBD1 matching 8 bases. Germline V lookup: CDR1 MDHEN, CDR2 SYDVKM. This CDR3 spans 13 amino acids. Trimming at V came to 8 bases and at J to 3 bases, leaving 5 bases not matched to a gene. The CDR3, as DNA: TGTGCCAGCCCAACGACAGGGGACTATGGCTACACCTTC. Protein: CASPTTGDYGYTF.

In its sample, this clone was seen a few times. J is TRBJ2-7 and V is TRBV2; TRBD1 might be the D (5 bases). Per the germline V gene, CDR1 is SNHLY and CDR2 is FYNNEI. The V gene lost 7 bases and the J gene lost 4 bases, with 17 bases spanning the gap. The CDR3 contains 14 residues. CDR3 in DNA: TGTGCCAGCAACAAAGGGGTAGCAGATTACGAGCAGTACTTC. Encoded protein: CASNKGVADYEQYF.

The CDR3 is CASSLGTGSSGANVLTF. The DNA for the CDR3 is TGTGCCAGCAGCTTAGGGACAGGAAGCTCTGGGGCCAACGTCCTGACTTTC. This chain joins TRBV11-3 and TRBJ2-6; 7 bases align to TRBD1. Germline V gene lookup returns CDR1 SGHNT and CDR2 YENEEA. J lost 0 bases, V lost 1 base, and 3 bases had no gene match. The CDR3 loop spans 17 amino acids.